This T cell receptor beta chain was recovered during a study of cytomegalovirus exposure and HLA in healthy donors. It was with 60 Vbeta and 13 Jbeta primers that the PCR ran. TCRdb's copy holds only in-frame clones and misses some; the assay was immunoSEQ multiplex PCR. The top ten clones hold approximately 2% of a sample with tens of thousands of clones, around 80% of them seen once. Notes on this clone: No antigen is known for it.

Broader study findings: The later analysis indicated that the majority of CMV-associated TCR beta chains appeared HLA-restricted.

V gave up 4 bases and J gave up 6 bases; unmatched junction bases: 12. The CDR3 consists of 16 residues. Germline V gives CDR1 SGHTS, CDR2 YDEGEE. Donors counted as nominally healthy when sampled, yet unrecorded immune exposures were likely. The sequenced material came from PBMCs. This receptor was taken from a middle-aged man in good health and CMV-seronegative. This chain joins TRBV5-8 and TRBJ1-5, with TRBD1 matching over 8 bases. CDR3 sequence (DNA): TGTGCCAGCAGCGGAGGCCAGGGGGCATTATTTCAGCCCCAGCATTTT. Translating gives CASSGGQGALFQPQHF.